Presented here are 15 T cell receptor beta chains from one specimen sequenced in a study of early T cells in non-severe SARS-CoV-2 infection. TCRdb reprocessed the 5' RACE reads with MiXCR, giving one entry per CDR3 protein. This sample yields 63,000 or so distinct CDR3 sequences, of which 10% to 15% are seen a single time; 5% to 8% belongs to the top ten. Sequenced: whole blood. All receptors come from an adult who was a healthcare worker with PCR-confirmed SARS-CoV-2 infection or an uninfected control (not recorded which).

This clonotype was picked up many times. The gene calls are TRBV7-9 and TRBJ2-7; possibly TRBD1 or TRBD2 for D (5 bases each). V dropped 5 bases and J dropped 2 bases, with 16 bases sitting between them. Germline lookup yields CDR1 SEHNR and CDR2 FQNEAQ (reference sequence). This CDR3 has 15 amino acids. The CDR3 DNA reads as TGTGCCAGCAGCCACCCGGGGCCTCCTACCTACGAGCAGTACTTC. Amino acid sequence: CASSHPGPPTYEQYF. Using reference TRBV7-9 and TRBJ2-7 for the parts outside the CDR3, the full variable domain is DTGVSQNPRHKITKRGQNVTFRCDPISEHNRLYWYRQTLGQGPEFLTYFQNEAQLEKSRLLSDRFSAERPKGSFSTLEIQRTEQGDSAMYLCASSHPGPPTYEQYFGPGTRLTVT.

This clonotype was seen ten or more times. The genes are TRBV6-6 and TRBJ2-3, with D possibly being TRBD2 (7 bases). Germline values: CDR1 MNHNY, CDR2 SVGAGI (reference sequence). The CDR3 has 13 residues. Trimming stripped 7 bases from V and 4 bases from J, with 12 bases between. CDR3 loop: CASNRGAPDTQYF. The CDR3 nucleotides read TGTGCCAGCAACCGGGGGGCTCCAGATACGCAGTATTTT.

This clonotype occurred a few times. The V gene is TRBV18, the J gene TRBJ2-3; 12 bases line up with TRBD2. This CDR3 comprises 15 residues. Germline V lookup: CDR1 KGHSH, CDR2 LQKENI. Losses at the gene ends were 6 bases for V and 4 bases for J; bases not matched to a gene: 5. In DNA form, the CDR3 reads TGTGCCAGCTCGAGGACTAGCGGGAACGCAGATACGCAGTATTTT. This gives the protein CASSRTSGNADTQYF.

The genes are TRBV20-1 and TRBJ1-6; D not resolved. Germline V lookup: CDR1 DFQATT, CDR2 SNEGSKA (reference sequence). CDR3 length equals 14 residues. V was pared by 6 bases and J by 3 bases, with 12 bases between. CDR3 in amino acids: CSAAQVGYNSPLHF. CDR3 sequence (DNA): TGCAGTGCGGCCCAGGTCGGCTATAATTCACCCCTCCACTTT.

The chain links TRBV29-1 to TRBJ2-5, with TRBD1 matching over 7 bases. Germline assignment: CDR1 SQVTM and CDR2 ANQGSEA. CDR3 length: 13 residues. J was trimmed by 1 base and V by 4 bases; bases with no gene match: 3. CDR3 region: CSVVGDSQETQYF. In DNA, the CDR3 is TGCAGCGTTGTTGGGGACAGCCAAGAGACCCAGTACTTC. The full variable domain, its missing parts supplied by reference TRBV29-1 and TRBJ2-5, is SAVISQKPSRDICQRGTSLTIQCQVDSQVTMMFWYRQQPGQSLTLIATANQGSEATYESGFVIDKFPISRPNLTFSTLTVSNMSPEDSSIYLCSVVGDSQETQYFGPGTRLLVL.

This clonotype was recorded a few times. The CDR3 region is CATSRVTGPVGYTF. The CDR3 coding sequence is TGTGCCACCAGCAGAGTTACAGGGCCGGTAGGCTACACCTTC. V is TRBV15 and J is TRBJ1-2; the D gene is possibly TRBD1 (6 bases). The V gene's germline CDR1 is LNHNV and CDR2 YYDKDF (reference sequence). V lost 1 base, J lost 8 bases, and 14 bases lay in between. The CDR3 contains 14 residues.

The chain recombines TRBV7-2 with TRBJ1-1, with D tentatively TRBD1 (5 bases). Trimming pared 5 bases from V and 0 bases from J, leaving 10 bases between. The CDR3 loop spans 14 amino acids. CDR1 is SGHTA, CDR2 FQGNSA, per germline. The CDR3 coding sequence is TGTGCCAGCAGCCAGGGACCCATGAACACTGAAGCTTTCTTT. It yields the protein CASSQGPMNTEAFF.

In this sample, this clonotype turned up a few times. The V gene is TRBV28, the J gene TRBJ2-1; 8 bases line up with TRBD1. The V gene end was trimmed by 8 bases and the J gene end by 9 bases; junction bases not matched to a gene: 15. The V gene's germline CDR1 is MDHEN and CDR2 SYDVKM. The CDR3 is 15 amino acids. CDR3 protein: CASRRQDRAKGEQFF. In DNA form, the CDR3 reads TGTGCCAGCCGGCGGCAGGACAGGGCGAAGGGTGAGCAGTTCTTC.

Turning to this clonotype: A much bigger clone sits one base away, suggesting this may be a read error. The chain has TRBV7-2 and TRBJ2-3, with D unclear. CDR3 size: 12 residues. Trimming removed 2 bases at V and 3 bases at J, with 3 bases between. CDR1 is SGHTA, CDR2 FQGNSA, per germline. CDR3 protein: CASSLKTDTQYF. CDR3 bases: TGTGCCAGCAGCTTAAAAACAGATACGCAGTATTTT.

This clonotype was counted ten times or more. This chain links TRBV2 with TRBJ2-5; TRBD2 matches at 7 bases. Germline V gene sequence: CDR1 SNHLY, CDR2 FYNNEI. The trim removed 7 bases at V and 5 bases at J, leaving 7 bases unmatched. The CDR3 runs to 13 residues. The CDR3 region is CASNPTSSETQYF. The CDR3 coding sequence is TGTGCCAGCAACCCGACTAGCAGTGAGACCCAGTACTTC. The whole variable domain, filled in from reference TRBV2 and TRBJ2-5, reads EPEVTQTPSHQVTQMGQEVILRCVPISNHLYFYWYRQILGQKVEFLVSFYNNEISEKSEIFDDQFSVERPDGSNFTLKIRSTKLEDSAMYFCASNPTSSETQYFGPGTRLLVL.

In this sample, this clonotype turned up many times. The chain couples TRBV7-9 to TRBJ1-2, with D maybe TRBD1 (6 bases). Germline V gene lookup returns CDR1 SEHNR and CDR2 FQNEAQ (reference sequence). This CDR3 region has 12 residues. The CDR3 nucleotides read TGTGGAACAGGGACTGAGAACTATGGCTACACCTTC. The encoded protein is CGTGTENYGYTF.

The chain recombines TRBV11-3 with TRBJ1-1; D unresolved. The CDR3 is made up of 13 amino acids. Trimming pared 1 base from V and 4 bases from J, leaving 7 bases between. Germline lookup yields CDR1 SGHNT and CDR2 YENEEA. The DNA of the CDR3 is TGTGCCAGCAGCTTAGGGTCGGGCACTGAAGCTTTCTTT. Amino acid sequence: CASSLGSGTEAFF.

The gene calls are TRBV11-2 and TRBJ2-3, with 9 bases fitting TRBD2. J lost 8 bases, V lost 4 bases, and 25 bases had no gene match. The germline V gene encodes CDR1 SGHAT and CDR2 FQNNGV. The CDR3 is 20 residues long. The chain's CDR3 is CASSSSGIGLGGRARGTQYF. In DNA form, the CDR3 reads TGTGCCAGCAGCTCCTCTGGGATCGGACTGGGCGGGAGGGCAAGAGGTACGCAGTATTTT.

The sample holds a few counts of this clonotype. J is TRBJ2-1 and V is TRBV27, with TRBD2 matching 10 bases. Germline lookup yields CDR1 MNHEY and CDR2 SMNVEV (reference sequence). V lost 2 bases and J lost 0; bases outside the gene matches: 13. This CDR3 is built from 20 residues. CDR3 in amino acids: CASSLVFLAGGASSYNEQFF. CDR3 DNA: TGTGCCAGCAGTTTAGTCTTTTTAGCGGGGGGAGCAAGCTCCTACAATGAGCAGTTCTTC.

This clonotype occurred a few times. One end of the junction does not line up with germline, which may come from a read error. The chain recombines TRBV24-1 with TRBJ2-3, with D possibly TRBD2 on 5 matching bases. CDR1 and CDR2 from the germline V gene are KGHDR and SFDVKD. CDR3 size: 13 residues. CDR3 sequence reads: CATSEGGTDTQYF. In DNA, the CDR3 is TGTGCCACAAGTGAGGGCGGCACAGATACGCAGTATTTT.